A selection of T cell receptor beta chains follows, all from one sample in a study of beta chain features in type 1 diabetes. Produced via immunoSEQ multiplex PCR; TCRdb's table is partial and in-frame only. The sample consists of some 150,000 clones, 6.9% of them appearing once. Material: central memory CD4+ T cells from blood. The receptors here all came from a woman in her 30s in good health. The CDR3 runs from the conserved cysteine through the conserved F or W. Each record gives: D gene, V gene, clone size, J gene, CDR3 protein, CDR3 DNA. D genes are given only for firm matches. Part of the rows lack a size; the others show once, few, many or a class for expanded clones.

D gene: -
V gene: TRBV7-9
clone size: many
J gene: TRBJ2-1
CDR3 protein: CASSHHGENYNEQFF
CDR3 DNA: TGTGCCAGCAGCCATCACGGGGAAAACTACAATGAGCAGTTCTTC

D gene: TRBD2
V gene: TRBV7-2
clone size: -
J gene: TRBJ2-1
CDR3 protein: CASNRLAGAINNEQFF
CDR3 DNA: TGTGCCAGCAACCGACTAGCGGGAGCGATAAACAATGAGCAGTTCTTC

D gene: -
V gene: TRBV29-1
clone size: -
J gene: TRBJ1-2
CDR3 protein: CSVEGQAYGYTF
CDR3 DNA: TGCAGCGTTGAAGGACAGGCTTATGGCTACACCTTC

D gene: TRBD2
V gene: TRBV18
clone size: -
J gene: TRBJ2-1
CDR3 protein: CASSPLSREGEQFF
CDR3 DNA: TGTGCCAGCTCACCACTTTCGCGGGAGGGTGAGCAGTTCTTC

D gene: -
V gene: TRBV6-5
clone size: few
J gene: TRBJ2-7
CDR3 protein: CASSYSSLANSYEQYF
CDR3 DNA: TGTGCCAGCAGTTACTCGAGCCTAGCGAACTCCTACGAGCAGTACTTC

D gene: -
V gene: TRBV5-6
clone size: -
J gene: TRBJ1-1
CDR3 protein: CASSLGGNTEAFF
CDR3 DNA: TGTGCCAGCAGCCTCGGGGGGAACACTGAAGCTTTCTTT

D gene: TRBD1
V gene: TRBV7-3
clone size: few
J gene: TRBJ2-5
CDR3 protein: CASSKTGGQETQYF
CDR3 DNA: TGTGCCAGCAGCAAAACAGGGGGTCAAGAGACCCAGTACTTC

D gene: -
V gene: TRBV4-1
clone size: -
J gene: TRBJ2-1
CDR3 protein: CASSHASGPTNEQFF
CDR3 DNA: TGCGCCAGCAGCCACGCCAGCGGGCCTACGAATGAGCAGTTCTTC

D gene: TRBD1
V gene: TRBV6-4
clone size: few
J gene: TRBJ1-1
CDR3 protein: CASSDGRQGEAFF
CDR3 DNA: TGTGCCAGCAGTGATGGAAGACAGGGTGAAGCTTTCTTT

D gene: -
V gene: TRBV18
clone size: -
J gene: TRBJ2-1
CDR3 protein: CASSPPAGSLYNEQFF
CDR3 DNA: TGTGCCAGCTCACCACCGGCGGGATCGCTGTACAATGAGCAGTTCTTC

D gene: TRBD2
V gene: TRBV28
clone size: few
J gene: TRBJ2-7
CDR3 protein: CASSRAGGSYEQYF
CDR3 DNA: TGTGCCAGCAGCCGAGCGGGAGGATCCTACGAGCAGTACTTC

D gene: -
V gene: TRBV18
clone size: -
J gene: TRBJ2-1
CDR3 protein: CASSRQDYNEQFF
CDR3 DNA: TGTGCCAGCTCACGACAGGACTACAATGAGCAGTTCTTC

D gene: -
V gene: TRBV5-1
clone size: many
J gene: TRBJ2-1
CDR3 protein: CASSTGRDEQFF
CDR3 DNA: TGCGCCAGCAGCACAGGTAGGGATGAGCAGTTCTTC

D gene: -
V gene: TRBV7-9
clone size: many
J gene: TRBJ1-2
CDR3 protein: CASSPDIRSYGYTF
CDR3 DNA: TGTGCCAGCAGCCCCGACATAAGGTCCTATGGCTACACCTTC

D gene: TRBD2
V gene: TRBV9
clone size: few
J gene: TRBJ2-3
CDR3 protein: CASSVSSGSTDTQYF
CDR3 DNA: TGTGCCAGCAGCGTATCCAGCGGGAGTACGGATACGCAGTATTTT

D gene: TRBD1
V gene: TRBV6-5
clone size: few
J gene: TRBJ2-3
CDR3 protein: CASSSTGDSTDTQYF
CDR3 DNA: TGTGCCAGCAGCTCGACAGGGGATAGCACAGATACGCAGTATTTT

D gene: TRBD2
V gene: TRBV4-3
clone size: -
J gene: TRBJ2-1
CDR3 protein: CASSQLTGLAGARGWQFF
CDR3 DNA: TGCGCCAGCAGCCAATTGACAGGACTAGCGGGAGCCCGAGGTTGGCAGTTCTTC

D gene: TRBD2
V gene: TRBV29-1
clone size: -
J gene: TRBJ2-5
CDR3 protein: CSVSAGGRGETQYF
CDR3 DNA: TGCAGCGTTTCAGCGGGAGGGAGGGGAGAGACCCAGTACTTC

D gene: TRBD1
V gene: TRBV13
clone size: few
J gene: TRBJ2-2
CDR3 protein: CASSPVHRDRGTGELFF
CDR3 DNA: TGTGCCAGCAGCCCCGTTCACCGGGACAGGGGCACCGGGGAGCTGTTTTTT

D gene: -
V gene: TRBV9
clone size: many
J gene: TRBJ2-5
CDR3 protein: CASSPRQITETQYF
CDR3 DNA: TGTGCCAGCAGCCCTCGACAGATTACCGAGACCCAGTACTTC

D gene: TRBD2
V gene: TRBV7-2
clone size: few
J gene: TRBJ2-3
CDR3 protein: CASIPGLAGVSDTQYF
CDR3 DNA: TGTGCCAGCATCCCTGGCCTCGCGGGAGTCTCAGATACGCAGTATTTT

D gene: -
V gene: TRBV4-3
clone size: few
J gene: TRBJ2-2
CDR3 protein: CASSQENPSAQNTGELFF
CDR3 DNA: TGCGCCAGCAGCCAAGAAAATCCGAGCGCACAGAACACCGGGGAGCTGTTTTTT

D gene: -
V gene: TRBV4-2
clone size: few
J gene: TRBJ2-3
CDR3 protein: CASSLATDTQYF
CDR3 DNA: TGTGCCAGCAGCTTAGCGACAGATACGCAGTATTTT

D gene: -
V gene: TRBV11-1
clone size: few
J gene: TRBJ2-4
CDR3 protein: CASSLRGAKNIQYF
CDR3 DNA: TGTGCCAGCAGCTTACGAGGAGCCAAAAACATTCAGTACTTC

D gene: -
V gene: TRBV19
clone size: -
J gene: TRBJ1-2
CDR3 protein: CASSARQTYGYTF
CDR3 DNA: TGTGCCAGTAGTGCCCGACAGACATATGGCTACACCTTC

D gene: -
V gene: TRBV28
clone size: few
J gene: TRBJ1-3
CDR3 protein: CASSLRQGRSGNTIYF
CDR3 DNA: TGTGCCAGCAGTTTACGGCAGGGGCGGTCTGGAAACACCATATATTTT

D gene: -
V gene: TRBV4-1
clone size: few
J gene: TRBJ2-7
CDR3 protein: CASSQMGSGDYEQYF
CDR3 DNA: TGCGCCAGCAGCCAGATGGGGTCCGGGGATTACGAGCAGTACTTC

D gene: -
V gene: TRBV5-1
clone size: few
J gene: TRBJ2-4
CDR3 protein: CASSPSSAGLSIQYF
CDR3 DNA: TGCGCCAGCAGCCCCTCGAGCGCGGGGCTTAGCATTCAGTACTTC

D gene: TRBD1
V gene: TRBV19
clone size: few
J gene: TRBJ2-3
CDR3 protein: CASSLNRGDTQYF
CDR3 DNA: TGTGCCAGTAGTCTCAACAGGGGAGATACGCAGTATTTT

D gene: TRBD1
V gene: TRBV7-2
clone size: -
J gene: TRBJ2-6
CDR3 protein: CASRPRWGQGSGANVLTF
CDR3 DNA: TGTGCCAGCAGACCTCGTTGGGGACAGGGTTCTGGGGCCAACGTCCTGACTTTC

D gene: TRBD1
V gene: TRBV5-4
clone size: few
J gene: TRBJ2-7
CDR3 protein: CASSLDDRVVNEQYF
CDR3 DNA: TGTGCCAGCAGCTTGGATGACAGGGTGGTAAACGAGCAGTACTTC

D gene: -
V gene: TRBV1
clone size: -
J gene: TRBJ2-2
CDR3 protein: CTSSPRPNRNTGELFF
CDR3 DNA: TGCACCAGCAGCCCCCGCCCAAACAGGAACACCGGGGAGCTGTTTTTT

D gene: TRBD1
V gene: TRBV28
clone size: few
J gene: TRBJ2-5
CDR3 protein: CASSLGTGRETQYF
CDR3 DNA: TGTGCCAGCAGTTTAGGGACAGGGCGCGAGACCCAGTACTTC

D gene: -
V gene: TRBV28
clone size: few
J gene: TRBJ2-3
CDR3 protein: CASRLALRVPDTQYF
CDR3 DNA: TGTGCCAGCAGGCTTGCTCTCCGGGTTCCAGATACGCAGTATTTT

D gene: -
V gene: TRBV5-1
clone size: -
J gene: TRBJ1-4
CDR3 protein: CASSLEGAMGGLFF
CDR3 DNA: TGCGCCAGCAGCTTGGAAGGGGCCATGGGAGGACTGTTTTTT

D gene: TRBD2
V gene: TRBV6-4
clone size: many
J gene: TRBJ2-1
CDR3 protein: CASSPRTSFFNEQFF
CDR3 DNA: TGTGCCAGCAGTCCCCGGACTAGCTTCTTTAATGAGCAGTTCTTC

D gene: -
V gene: TRBV9
clone size: -
J gene: TRBJ2-2
CDR3 protein: CASRPSTGNTGELFF
CDR3 DNA: TGTGCCAGCAGACCCTCGACAGGGAACACCGGGGAGCTGTTTTTT

D gene: -
V gene: TRBV5-1
clone size: few
J gene: TRBJ2-5
CDR3 protein: CASRGGPQETQYF
CDR3 DNA: TGCGCCAGCAGGGGGGGGCCTCAAGAGACCCAGTACTTC

D gene: TRBD2
V gene: TRBV2
clone size: -
J gene: TRBJ2-5
CDR3 protein: CASSEGSSGSETQYF
CDR3 DNA: TGTGCCAGCAGTGAAGGATCTAGCGGGAGTGAGACCCAGTACTTC

D gene: TRBD1
V gene: TRBV4-3
clone size: -
J gene: TRBJ1-3
CDR3 protein: CASSQGDRVGNTIYF
CDR3 DNA: TGCGCCAGCAGCCAAGGGGACAGGGTTGGAAACACCATATATTTT

D gene: -
V gene: TRBV30
clone size: many
J gene: TRBJ2-1
CDR3 protein: CAWRGSGVQGRNEQFF
CDR3 DNA: TGTGCCTGGAGGGGGTCAGGGGTACAGGGGAGGAATGAGCAGTTCTTC

D gene: -
V gene: TRBV19
clone size: -
J gene: TRBJ2-5
CDR3 protein: CASSIRDSETQYF
CDR3 DNA: TGTGCCAGTAGTATCAGGGATTCAGAGACCCAGTACTTC

D gene: -
V gene: TRBV28
clone size: few
J gene: TRBJ2-7
CDR3 protein: CASSLARAGPTYEQYF
CDR3 DNA: TGTGCCAGCAGTTTAGCGAGGGCGGGGCCTACCTACGAGCAGTACTTC

D gene: -
V gene: TRBV7-8
clone size: -
J gene: TRBJ2-7
CDR3 protein: CASSLETLGEQYF
CDR3 DNA: TGTGCCAGCAGCTTAGAGACCCTAGGCGAGCAGTACTTC

D gene: TRBD2
V gene: TRBV19
clone size: -
J gene: TRBJ2-2
CDR3 protein: CASRTSGVNTGELFF
CDR3 DNA: TGTGCCAGTAGGACTAGCGGGGTGAACACCGGGGAGCTGTTTTTT

D gene: -
V gene: TRBV7-3
clone size: few
J gene: TRBJ2-1
CDR3 protein: CASSPVGGYNEQFF
CDR3 DNA: TGTGCCAGCAGCCCGGTAGGCGGTTACAATGAGCAGTTCTTC

D gene: -
V gene: TRBV23-1
clone size: many
J gene: TRBJ2-2
CDR3 protein: CGRGTTGELFF
CDR3 DNA: TGTGGACGCGGGACCACCGGGGAGCTGTTTTTT

D gene: TRBD1
V gene: TRBV18
clone size: many
J gene: TRBJ2-7
CDR3 protein: CASSPQGASREQYF
CDR3 DNA: TGTGCCAGCTCACCACAGGGGGCGTCTCGCGAGCAGTACTTC

D gene: TRBD1
V gene: TRBV5-6
clone size: few
J gene: TRBJ2-5
CDR3 protein: CASSFEQDRGQETQYF
CDR3 DNA: TGTGCCAGCAGCTTCGAGCAAGACAGGGGGCAAGAGACCCAGTACTTC

D gene: TRBD2
V gene: TRBV30
clone size: -
J gene: TRBJ2-7
CDR3 protein: CAWSKGLLAGEKYEQYF
CDR3 DNA: TGTGCCTGGAGTAAAGGGCTACTAGCGGGGGAAAAATACGAGCAGTACTTC

D gene: -
V gene: TRBV9
clone size: -
J gene: TRBJ2-5
CDR3 protein: CASSVGTGAEGETQYF
CDR3 DNA: TGTGCCAGCAGCGTAGGGACGGGAGCCGAAGGGGAGACCCAGTACTTC

D gene: TRBD1
V gene: TRBV28
clone size: -
J gene: TRBJ2-7
CDR3 protein: CASSSPGQIQEQYF
CDR3 DNA: TGTGCCAGCAGCAGCCCGGGACAGATCCAAGAGCAGTACTTC

D gene: TRBD2
V gene: TRBV19
clone size: -
J gene: TRBJ2-1
CDR3 protein: CASSISSGRNNEQFF
CDR3 DNA: TGTGCCAGTAGTATTTCTAGCGGGAGGAACAATGAGCAGTTCTTC

D gene: -
V gene: TRBV6-1
clone size: few
J gene: TRBJ2-1
CDR3 protein: CAISPRGLEQFF
CDR3 DNA: TGTGCCATCAGCCCTCGGGGTCTTGAGCAGTTCTTC

D gene: TRBD1
V gene: TRBV6-6
clone size: few
J gene: TRBJ1-1
CDR3 protein: CASSLDRDTEAFF
CDR3 DNA: TGTGCCAGCAGCTTGGACAGGGACACTGAAGCTTTCTTT